This TCR beta chain originates from a study of Ad26.COV2.S vaccination and SARS-CoV-2 variants. Overall study: Intramuscular Ad26.COV2.S doses were given once or twice, 56 days apart. Study-wide results and caveats: People who got the vaccine had more spike-specific TCR breadth than people who got placebo. Total responses of T cells may have been underestimated by the analyses of TCR breadth and depth.

Comments on this clone: Its specificity is not known.

Looked up from germline, CDR1 is GTSNPN and CDR2 is SVGIG (reference sequence). With 0 bases removed from V and 6 bases from J, the gap between germline ends came to 14 bases. CDR3 length: 15 amino acids. As for treatment: roughly 18 received Ad26.COV2.S at low or high dose, single or two shots; several received placebo; per-sample allocation not given. Day 63 after the first injection of vaccine or placebo was the sampling time. At a Boston site, the person donating was an adult of 18-55 years. Produced via immunoSEQ multiplex PCR; TCRdb's table is partial and in-frame only. The sample lists about 480,000 clones; roughly nine tenths were seen once.

The V and J genes are TRBV30 and TRBJ2-2; TRBD1 is a possible D gene (6 bases). The sample was peripheral blood, taken in a trial of Ad26.COV2.S vaccine versus placebo. The receptor comes from a person aged 18 to 65 who received the Ad26.COV2.S COVID-19 vaccine or a placebo. Here the CDR3 reads CAWSVNLGASGELFF. The CDR3, as DNA: TGTGCCTGGAGTGTAAATCTGGGGGCGTCCGGGGAGCTGTTTTTT.